The 30 T cell receptor beta chains below all came from one sample that was sequenced in a study of T cell responses to AZD1222 COVID-19 vaccine. Clones were sequenced by immunoSEQ multiplex PCR, and TCRdb holds only the in-frame ones, with some missing. The sample lists approximately 110,000 clones, about nine tenths occurring once. The material sequenced was peripheral blood, taken on day 0 of AZD1222 vaccination. Source of these receptors: an adult in good health.

A single count supports this clone. This chain links TRBV19 with TRBJ1-1; D possibly corresponds to TRBD1 (5 bases). Looked up from germline, CDR1 is LNHDA and CDR2 is SQIVND (reference sequence). V lost 0 bases and J 4 bases, leaving 9 bases between the germline ends. The CDR3 is 14 amino acids. The CDR3, as DNA: TGTGCCAGTAGTATAGACAGGGTGGGCACTGAAGCTTTCTTT. It encodes CASSIDRVGTEAFF. Supplemented by reference TRBV19 and TRBJ1-1, the full variable domain reads DGGITQSPKYLFRKEGQNVTLSCEQNLNHDAMYWYRQDPGQGLRLIYYSQIVNDFQKGDIAEGYSVSREKKESFPLTVTSAQKNPTAFYLCASSIDRVGTEAFFGQGTRLTVV.

The rearrangement uses TRBV12-3 or TRBV12-4 and TRBJ2-7; D not resolved. The ends were cut back, 5 bases at V and 2 bases at J, with 10 bases in the middle. This CDR3 has 13 residues. The CDR3 is CASSQTYTYEQYF. CDR3 bases: TGTGCCAGCAGTCAGACATATACCTACGAGCAGTACTTC.

CDR3 coding DNA: TGTGCCAGTAGTCCCGGGGGACAGACTTCTTTTGGCTACACCTTC. Its protein is CASSPGGQTSFGYTF. This rearrangement joins TRBV19 to TRBJ1-2, with 7 bases matching TRBD1. This CDR3 region has 15 residues. Germline CDR1 reads LNHDA; CDR2 reads SQIVND (reference sequence). The V segment lost 5 bases and the J segment 7 bases; nucleotides outside the gene matches: 13.

This clone was recorded once. The chain employs TRBV19 and TRBJ1-2; 8 nucleotides align to TRBD1. The CDR3 has 15 residues. Trimming removed 7 bases from V and 2 bases from J; junction bases left unmatched: 9. Germline-derived CDR1 and CDR2 are LNHDA and SQIVND (reference sequence). The CDR3 protein is CASIRYAGGNYGYTF. In DNA form, the CDR3 reads TGTGCCAGTATAAGATACGCAGGGGGCAACTATGGCTACACCTTC.

This chain connects TRBV18 to TRBJ1-1, with D uncertain. V gave up 7 bases and J gave up 1 base, with 4 bases separating them. This CDR3 has 11 residues. In germline, CDR1 is KGHSH, CDR2 LQKENI. CDR3 protein: CASWWNTEAFF. The CDR3 DNA reads TGTGCCAGCTGGTGGAACACTGAAGCTTTCTTT.

Points on this clone: The junction shows a germline mismatch at one end, possibly a read error. The chain is built from TRBV29-1 and TRBJ2-7, with D tentatively TRBD2 (6 bases). Per germline, CDR1 SQVTM and CDR2 ANQGSEA. The CDR3 contains 10 residues. CDR3 residues: CSVERPGRLF. CDR3 nucleotides: TGCAGCGTTGAACGGCCAGGGAGGCTCTTC.

This rearrangement joins TRBV5-8 to TRBJ1-2; no clear D gene. The CDR3 spans 13 residues. Trimming took 1 base from V and 6 from J, leaving 10 bases between them. In germline, CDR1 is SGHTS, CDR2 YDEGEE. DNA for the CDR3: TGTGCCAGCAGCTTGAGTCTCCCTCATGGCTACACCTTC. Amino acid sequence: CASSLSLPHGYTF.

This chain links TRBV5-4 with TRBJ2-2; 8 positions match TRBD1. Germline V CDR1 and CDR2: SGHNT, YYREEE (reference sequence). CDR3 length: 14 amino acids. Germline trimming cut 4 bases from V and 4 bases from J; bases unmatched to any gene: 3. CDR3 DNA sequence: TGTGCCAGCAGCGCGGACAGGGCCACCGGGGAGCTGTTTTTT. Translation gives CASSADRATGELFF.

The CDR3 nucleotides are TGTGCCAGTAGCCCCGGGAGCTCCTACAATGAGCAGTTCTTC. Translated, it gives CASSPGSSYNEQFF. The chain uses TRBV19 and TRBJ2-1; possible D gene TRBD2, 6 bases. V gave up 6 bases and J gave up 0 bases, with 9 bases separating them. The CDR3 totals 14 residues. From germline, CDR1 is LNHDA and CDR2 SQIVND (reference sequence).

The rearrangement joins TRBV27 to TRBJ2-7; D is tentatively TRBD1 or TRBD2 (6 bases each). Deletions cut 8 bases from V and 4 bases from J, with 18 bases between. Germline loops: CDR1 MNHEY, CDR2 SMNVEV (reference sequence). This CDR3 comprises 14 residues. In DNA, the CDR3 is TGTGCCAGCGGGTGGAGGGACACCTCTTACGAGCAGTACTTC. Amino acid sequence: CASGWRDTSYEQYF.

This clone was seen only a few times. The chain couples TRBV19 to TRBJ2-2, with 8 bases aligning to TRBD2. Germline CDR1 is LNHDA and CDR2 is SQIVND (reference sequence). This CDR3 has 20 amino acids. J was trimmed by 1 base and V by 6 bases; bases with no gene match: 19. The CDR3 DNA reads TGTGCCAGTAGCCCGATCGGGGGGGCCGAGGTGCTCGAGAACACCGGGGAGCTGTTTTTT. Residues: CASSPIGGAEVLENTGELFF.

The chain joins TRBV10-2 to TRBJ1-1; D unresolved. Germline loops: CDR1 WSHSY, CDR2 SAAADI. This CDR3 has 13 amino acids. V was shortened by 1 base and J by 3 bases, with 6 bases between the two germline ends. CDR3 sequence: CASSELRDTEAFF. The CDR3 DNA sequence: TGCGCCAGCAGTGAGTTAAGAGACACTGAAGCTTTCTTT.

This clone was seen a single time. The sample carries other DNA sequences with the same CDR3. V usage is TRBV12-3 or TRBV12-4 and J usage is TRBJ1-5; D remains ambiguous. V lost 0 bases to trimming and J lost 6 bases, with 6 bases between them. This CDR3 comprises 13 residues. CDR3 loop: CASSLALGQPQHF. The CDR3 DNA is TGTGCCAGCAGTTTAGCGTTGGGTCAGCCCCAGCATTTT.

V and J are TRBV12-5 and TRBJ1-5; D is unresolved. The V and J ends lost 5 bases and 0 bases respectively, with 5 bases between them. The CDR3 totals 13 residues. CDR1 LGHNT and CDR2 FRNRAP come from the germline V gene. CDR3 DNA sequence: TGTGCTAGTGGTCCGTATAGCAATCAGCCCCAGCATTTT. It is translated as CASGPYSNQPQHF.

This clone was seen only a few times. CDR3 in amino acids: CASSIGGAGPYEQYF. The CDR3 coding sequence is TGTGCCAGTAGTATAGGAGGCGCAGGTCCTTACGAGCAGTACTTC. This chain connects TRBV19 to TRBJ2-7; D remains unclear. The CDR3 sequence is 15 residues long. Germline CDR1 reads LNHDA; CDR2 reads SQIVND (reference sequence). Trimming pared 1 base from V and 4 bases from J, leaving 14 bases between.

The chain couples TRBV5-1 to TRBJ2-7; 10 bases are a match to TRBD1. CDR3 length equals 16 residues. The trim removed 4 bases at V and 1 base at J, leaving 8 bases unmatched. Germline V gene sequence: CDR1 SGHRS, CDR2 YFSETQ. CDR3 nucleotide sequence: TGCGCCAGCAGCATAATCCCGGGACAGGGGTCCTACGAGCAGTACTTC. This sequence encodes CASSIIPGQGSYEQYF.

This clone is a singleton in its sample. Other nucleotide sequences in the sample specify the same CDR3. The J gene is TRBJ1-2, the V gene TRBV3-1 (or the pseudogene TRBV3-2), with D possibly matching TRBD1 (5 bases). From germline, CDR1 is LGHDT and CDR2 YNNKEL (reference sequence). Trimming cost V 1 base and J 8 bases, with 5 bases left between them. There are 11 residues in the CDR3. CDR3 DNA sequence: TGTGCCAGCAGCCAAGGGGGGGGCTACACCTTC. Translated: CASSQGGGYTF.

The chain carries TRBV3-1 (or the pseudogene TRBV3-2) and TRBJ2-4; 11 nucleotides agree with TRBD2. The CDR3 extends over 18 amino acids. The V segment lost 2 bases and the J segment 0 bases; nucleotides outside the gene matches: 6. The germline CDR1 and CDR2 sequences are LGHDT and YNNKEL (reference sequence). CDR3 in DNA: TGTGCCAGCAGCCAACGCTTTAGCGGGGGGGGAGCCAAAAACATTCAGTACTTC. Its translation is CASSQRFSGGGAKNIQYF.

This rearrangement joins TRBV5-8 to TRBJ1-4; TRBD1 matches 7 bases. The CDR3 is 15 residues long. The V gene end was trimmed by 4 bases and the J gene end by 0 bases; junction bases not matched to a gene: 3. The germline V gene encodes CDR1 SGHTS and CDR2 YDEGEE. The CDR3 DNA reads as TGTGCCAGCAGCGGGACAGTAGCAACTAATGAAAAACTGTTTTTT. This codes for CASSGTVATNEKLFF.

This sequence joins TRBV27 and TRBJ2-2; D gene ambiguous. Germline CDR1 is MNHEY and CDR2 is SMNVEV (reference sequence). Trimming took 5 bases from V and 5 from J, leaving 12 bases between them. The CDR3 contains 14 residues. The CDR3 sequence is CASSPLGATGELFF. The DNA for the CDR3 is TGTGCCAGCAGTCCCCTAGGAGCGACCGGGGAGCTGTTTTTT.

The V and J genes are TRBV2 and TRBJ2-7; 11 nucleotides match TRBD2. The junction had 8 bases not matched to a gene; V was cut back by 6 bases and J by 7 bases. CDR1 and CDR2 from the germline V gene are SNHLY and FYNNEI. This CDR3 region has 14 residues. CDR3 amino acids: CASRIAGGLVEQYF. CDR3 sequence (DNA): TGTGCCAGCAGAATAGCGGGGGGGCTGGTAGAGCAGTACTTC.

This clone has a handful of counts. V is TRBV7-9 and J is TRBJ2-7; D unclear. Per germline, CDR1 SEHNR and CDR2 FQNEAQ (reference sequence). This CDR3 is 16 amino acids long. V was trimmed by 0 bases and J by 0 bases, leaving 12 bases between them. CDR3: CASSLARGFSSYEQYF. The CDR3 nucleotides are TGTGCCAGCAGCTTAGCCCGTGGGTTTAGCTCCTACGAGCAGTACTTC.

The rearrangement joins TRBV4-1 to TRBJ1-4; no firm D call. CDR3 size: 17 residues. CDR1 is MGHRA, CDR2 YSYEKL, per germline. Trimming pared 0 bases from V and 3 bases from J, leaving 14 bases between. Here the CDR3 DNA reads TGCGCCAGCAGCCAAGATCCCCCACGTGAGGCTAATGAAAAACTGTTTTTT. This encodes CASSQDPPREANEKLFF.

This rearrangement joins TRBV5-6 to TRBJ2-3; D is ambiguous. Germline V gene lookup returns CDR1 SGHDT and CDR2 YYEEEE. Trimming stripped 6 bases from V and 0 bases from J, with 17 bases between. CDR3 length: 16 residues. The chain's CDR3 is CASTLSLFRSTDTQYF. The CDR3, as DNA: TGTGCCAGCACCCTGTCCCTCTTCCGTAGCACAGATACGCAGTATTTT.

The chain carries TRBV27 and TRBJ2-7, with a tentative D call TRBD1 (6 bases). Looked up from germline, CDR1 is MNHEY and CDR2 is SMNVEV (reference sequence). V lost 8 bases, J lost 3 bases, and 14 bases lay in between. The CDR3 covers 13 residues. The CDR3 region has the DNA TGTGCCAGCGGCGTAGGGACACTCTACGAGCAGTACTTC. It translates to CASGVGTLYEQYF.

The table lists this clone with a count of one. This chain links TRBV18 with TRBJ2-7, with 7 bases aligning to TRBD1. This CDR3 region has 14 residues. Germline assignment: CDR1 KGHSH and CDR2 LQKENI. V shed 5 bases and J 7 bases; nucleotides not matched to a gene: 11. CDR3 residues: CASSAGTAPGEQYF. CDR3 DNA sequence: TGTGCCAGCTCAGCCGGGACAGCGCCGGGAGAGCAGTACTTC.

V gene TRBV27 combines with J gene TRBJ2-1; D unresolved. This CDR3 contains 14 residues. Trimming removed 3 bases from V and 3 bases from J, with 9 bases in between. The germline CDR1 and CDR2 sequences are MNHEY and SMNVEV (reference sequence). CDR3 region: CASSLPRHYNEQFF. The DNA for the CDR3 is TGTGCCAGCAGTTTGCCCAGGCACTACAATGAGCAGTTCTTC.

The CDR3 DNA sequence: TGTGCCAGCAGCTTAGCCCCTGACCGGGAAGACAATGAGCAGTTCTTC. It codes for CASSLAPDREDNEQFF. The gene calls are TRBV7-6 and TRBJ2-1; TRBD2 is a possible D gene (5 bases). The CDR3 has 16 residues. Germline V gene lookup returns CDR1 SGHVS and CDR2 FNYEAQ. V lost 0 bases, J lost 5 bases, and 14 bases lay in between.

The chain carries TRBV7-2 and TRBJ1-3, with D unclear. Germline-derived CDR1 and CDR2 are SGHTA and FQGNSA. Trimming took 4 bases from V and 0 from J, leaving 10 bases between them. CDR3 length: 15 residues. Here the CDR3 reads CASSYTRTSGNTIYF. The CDR3 nucleotides read TGTGCCAGCAGCTATACCAGGACCTCTGGAAACACCATATATTTT. The whole variable domain, remainder taken from reference TRBV7-2 and TRBJ1-3, is GAGVSQSPSNKVTEKGKDVELRCDPISGHTALYWYRQSLGQGLEFLIYFQGNSAPDKSGLPSDRFSAERTGGSVSTLTIQRTQQEDSAVYLCASSYTRTSGNTIYFGEGSWLTVV.

V and J are TRBV19 and TRBJ2-3; D is uncertain. Between the trimmed V and J ends, which lost 5 bases and 6 bases, there was a span of 12 bases. CDR3 length: 13 residues. Germline V lookup: CDR1 LNHDA, CDR2 SQIVND (reference sequence). The CDR3 is CASSSLPADTQYF. The CDR3 DNA is TGTGCCAGTAGTTCCCTCCCAGCGGATACGCAGTATTTT. Full variable domain (rest looked up from reference TRBV19 and TRBJ2-3): DGGITQSPKYLFRKEGQNVTLSCEQNLNHDAMYWYRQDPGQGLRLIYYSQIVNDFQKGDIAEGYSVSREKKESFPLTVTSAQKNPTAFYLCASSSLPADTQYFGPGTRLTVL.